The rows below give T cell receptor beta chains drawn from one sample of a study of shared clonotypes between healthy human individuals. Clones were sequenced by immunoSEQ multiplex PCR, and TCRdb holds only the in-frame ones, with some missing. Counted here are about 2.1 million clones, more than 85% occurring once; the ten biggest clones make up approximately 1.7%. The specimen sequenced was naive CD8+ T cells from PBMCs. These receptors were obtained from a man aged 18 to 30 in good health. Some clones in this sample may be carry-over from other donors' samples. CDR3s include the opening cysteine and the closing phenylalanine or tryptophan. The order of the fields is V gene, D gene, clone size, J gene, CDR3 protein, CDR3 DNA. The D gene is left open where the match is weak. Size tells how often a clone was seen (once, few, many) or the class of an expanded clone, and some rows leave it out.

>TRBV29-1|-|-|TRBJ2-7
CSVRTGKIYEQYF
TGCAGCGTCAGGACGGGAAAGATCTACGAGCAGTACTTC
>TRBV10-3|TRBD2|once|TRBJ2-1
CAISEWGLADYNEQFF
TGTGCCATCAGTGAGTGGGGACTAGCGGACTACAATGAGCAGTTCTTC
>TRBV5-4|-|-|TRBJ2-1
CASSLGSSFPNEQFF
TGTGCCAGCAGCTTAGGGTCTAGCTTTCCCAATGAGCAGTTCTTC
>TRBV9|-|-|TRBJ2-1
CASSVGPLGPRGNEQFF
TGTGCCAGCAGCGTCGGGCCATTGGGACCCAGGGGCAATGAGCAGTTCTTC
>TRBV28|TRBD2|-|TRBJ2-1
CASSLGAGAGIMNEQFF
TGTGCCAGCAGTTTAGGGGCGGGAGCGGGTATTATGAATGAGCAGTTCTTC
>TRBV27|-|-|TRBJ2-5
CASQTEETQYF
TGTGCCAGCCAGACCGAAGAGACCCAGTACTTC
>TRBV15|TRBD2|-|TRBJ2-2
CATSRDRLAGLTGELFF
TGTGCCACCAGCAGAGACCGACTAGCGGGCCTCACCGGGGAGCTGTTTTTT
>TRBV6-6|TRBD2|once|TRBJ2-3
CASSWAGETDTQYF
TGTGCCAGCTCCTGGGCGGGAGAAACAGATACGCAGTATTTT
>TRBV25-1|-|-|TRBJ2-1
CASSPGREYNEQFF
TGTGCCAGCAGCCCAGGACGGGAGTACAATGAGCAGTTCTTC
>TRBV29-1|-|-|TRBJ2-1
CSVDRRDFHNEQFF
TGCAGCGTTGACCGCCGGGACTTCCACAATGAGCAGTTCTTC
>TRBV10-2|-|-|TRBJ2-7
CATSLGGRYEQYF
TGCGCCACCTCCCTGGGGGGCCGCTACGAGCAGTACTTC
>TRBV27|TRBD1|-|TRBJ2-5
CASKEQGAVVQETQYF
TGTGCCAGCAAGGAACAGGGGGCAGTGGTCCAAGAGACCCAGTACTTC
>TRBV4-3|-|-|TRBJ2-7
CASSQEWASSSYEQYF
TGCGCCAGCAGCCAAGAGTGGGCGTCGAGCTCCTACGAGCAGTACTTC
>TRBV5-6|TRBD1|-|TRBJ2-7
CASSPERDRPYEQYF
TGTGCCAGCAGCCCAGAACGGGACAGGCCCTACGAGCAGTACTTC
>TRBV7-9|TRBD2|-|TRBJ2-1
CATPLREGRNEQFF
TGTGCCACCCCCCTGCGGGAGGGCCGTAATGAGCAGTTCTTC
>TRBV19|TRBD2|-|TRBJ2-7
CASSETSGRLYEQYF
TGTGCCAGTAGCGAGACTAGCGGGAGGTTATACGAGCAGTACTTC
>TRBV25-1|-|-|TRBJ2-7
CASSAAHWAAYEQYF
TGTGCCAGCAGTGCGGCCCACTGGGCAGCCTACGAGCAGTACTTC
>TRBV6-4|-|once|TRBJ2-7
CASSDRGQRSSYEQYF
TGTGCCAGCAGTGACCGGGGACAACGCAGCTCCTACGAGCAGTACTTC
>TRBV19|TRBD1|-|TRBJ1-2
CASSRDRGNYGYTF
TGTGCCAGTAGTAGAGACAGGGGTAACTATGGCTACACCTTC
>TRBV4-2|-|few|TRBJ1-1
CASSQAKENTEAFF
TGTGCCAGCAGCCAAGCTAAGGAGAACACTGAAGCTTTCTTT